This TCR beta chain was identified in a study of T cells in Graves' hyperthyroidism and ophthalmopathy. Broader study findings: Most thyroid clonotypes with frequency above 0.001 were detected in blood.

This clonotype was found a few times. Its antigen remains unknown. Germline-derived CDR1 and CDR2 are KGHSH and LQKENI. Trimming removed 0 bases from V and 1 base from J, with 10 bases in between. This CDR3 has 16 residues. This sample holds PBMCs from roughly 10 ml fresh peripheral blood. Amplification of TCR beta CDR3 regions was performed using RNA transcripts as template. The study used the HTBI primer set for a first-round RT-PCR of the TCR CDR3. MiXCR, run by TCRdb on the multiplex PCR reads, gives a single entry per CDR3 protein. The sample carries around 600,000 distinct CDR3 sequences, approximately 15% recorded once.

The TCR originated in a woman aged 18-29 years with Graves' ophthalmopathy. The source material was blood. The chain recombines TRBV18 with TRBJ1-5; a weak D match, TRBD1 (6 bases). CDR3 sequence reads: CASSPPAGASNQPQHF. DNA for the CDR3: TGTGCCAGCTCACCACCGGCGGGGGCAAGCAATCAGCCCCAGCATTTT.